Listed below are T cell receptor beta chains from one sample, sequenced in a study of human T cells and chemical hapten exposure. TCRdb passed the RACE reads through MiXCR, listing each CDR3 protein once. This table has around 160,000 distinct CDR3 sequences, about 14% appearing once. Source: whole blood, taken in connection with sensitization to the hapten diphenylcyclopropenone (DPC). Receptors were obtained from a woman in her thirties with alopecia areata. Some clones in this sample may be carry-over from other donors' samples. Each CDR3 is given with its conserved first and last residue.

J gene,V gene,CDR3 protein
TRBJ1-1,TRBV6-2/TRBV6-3,CASSTLGGDSEAFF
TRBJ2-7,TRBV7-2,CASSPDRVTSYEQYF
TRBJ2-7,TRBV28,CASSPPGQRSEQYF
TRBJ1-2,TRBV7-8,CASSLAGQANYGYTF
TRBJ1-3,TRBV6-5,CASSYSYRETGNTIYF
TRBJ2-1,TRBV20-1,CSAPSGGIIRSSYNEQFF
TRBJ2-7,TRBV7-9,CASSPDPGGYEQYF
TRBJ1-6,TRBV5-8,CASSLSGGGNSPLHF
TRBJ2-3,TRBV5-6,CASSFSGTRDTQYF
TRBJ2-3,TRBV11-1,CASSLARGRTDTQYF
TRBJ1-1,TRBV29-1,CSVVKTGVDLAFF
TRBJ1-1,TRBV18,CASSAGQGALEAFF
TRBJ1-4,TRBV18,CASSAPGTTNEKLFF
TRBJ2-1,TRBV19,CASSSTSGVLSYNEQFF
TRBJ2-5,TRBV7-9,CASSLNLGTQYF